This T cell receptor (beta chain) was identified during a study of vaccination effects on CD4 cells after COVID-19. Peptide-pool stimulation followed by sequencing identified expanded antigen-specific CD4+ clonotypes in the ViraFEST assay. Cells that had been cultured for ten to eleven days were the source of isolated CD4+ T cells. Previously uninfected by SARS-CoV-2, the vaccine recipients also showed negative nucleocapsid antibodies. It was on days 3 and 7 that half the medium was replaced with IL-2 medium. The CDR3 contains 16 residues. Germline CDR1 and CDR2: SGDLS and YYNGEE. The ends were cut back, 3 bases at V and 0 bases at J, with 13 bases in the middle. The protocol was immunoSEQ multiplex PCR, while the TCRdb copy is restricted to in-frame clones and leaves out a portion. The sample carries around 60,000 clones, 65% to 85% recorded once. Findings of the study overall: Infection-derived and vaccine-derived clones contracted markedly late after vaccination.

On this clone: Its antigen is not identified.

Sample: CD4+ T cells from PBMCs cultured with HCoV-NL63 spike peptides, taken before COVID-19 vaccination. This TCR came from a human donor who received a COVID-19 vaccine. The V and J genes are TRBV9 and TRBJ1-3, with a possible D match to TRBD1 (5 bases). The CDR3 coding sequence is TGTGCCAGCAGCGACCGGGACGCAAACTCTGGAAACACCATATATTTT. Its protein product is CASSDRDANSGNTIYF.